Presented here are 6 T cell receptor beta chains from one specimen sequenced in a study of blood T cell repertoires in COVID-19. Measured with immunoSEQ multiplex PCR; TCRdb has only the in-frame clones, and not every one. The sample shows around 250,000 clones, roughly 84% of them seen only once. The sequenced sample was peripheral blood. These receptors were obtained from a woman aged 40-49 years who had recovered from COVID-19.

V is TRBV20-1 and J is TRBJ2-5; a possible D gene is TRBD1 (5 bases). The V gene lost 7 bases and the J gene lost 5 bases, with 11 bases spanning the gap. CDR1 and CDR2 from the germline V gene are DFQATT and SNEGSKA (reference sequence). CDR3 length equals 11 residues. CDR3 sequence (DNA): TGCAGTGTCGCTAGGGGCGAGACCCAGTACTTC. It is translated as CSVARGETQYF.

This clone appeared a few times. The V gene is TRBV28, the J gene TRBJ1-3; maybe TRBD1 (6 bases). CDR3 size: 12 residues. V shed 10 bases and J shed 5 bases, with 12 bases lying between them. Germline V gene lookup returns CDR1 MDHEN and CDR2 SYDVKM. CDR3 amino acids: CATRGGRNTIYF. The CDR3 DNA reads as TGTGCCACTCGCGGGGGGCGAAACACCATATATTTT.

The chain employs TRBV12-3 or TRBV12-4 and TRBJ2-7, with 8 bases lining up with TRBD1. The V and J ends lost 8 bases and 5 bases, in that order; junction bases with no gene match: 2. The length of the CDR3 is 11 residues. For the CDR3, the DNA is TGTGCCAGCCGACAGGGGCACGAGCAGTACTTC. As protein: CASRQGHEQYF.

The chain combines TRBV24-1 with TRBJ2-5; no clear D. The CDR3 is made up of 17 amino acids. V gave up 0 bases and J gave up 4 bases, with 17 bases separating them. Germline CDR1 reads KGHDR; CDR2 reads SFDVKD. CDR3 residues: CATSDLHASQSRETQYF. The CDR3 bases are TGTGCCACCAGTGATTTGCACGCCAGTCAAAGTCGAGAGACCCAGTACTTC.

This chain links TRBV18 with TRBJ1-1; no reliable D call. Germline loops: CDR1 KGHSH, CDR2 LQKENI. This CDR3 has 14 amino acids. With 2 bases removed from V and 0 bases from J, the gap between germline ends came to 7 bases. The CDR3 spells CASSPNEMNTEAFF. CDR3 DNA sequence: TGTGCCAGCTCACCAAACGAGATGAACACTGAAGCTTTCTTT.

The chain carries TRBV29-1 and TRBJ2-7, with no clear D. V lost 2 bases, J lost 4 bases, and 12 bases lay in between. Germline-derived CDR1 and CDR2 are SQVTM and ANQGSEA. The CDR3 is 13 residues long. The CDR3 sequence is CSVESDSPYEQYF. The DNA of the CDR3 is TGCAGCGTTGAAAGTGATAGCCCGTACGAGCAGTACTTC.